A single sample gave rise to the 2 T cell receptor beta chains below, sequenced in a study of shared clonotypes between healthy human individuals. Positive CCR7 selection of CD45RO-negative cells yielded the naive CD8 cells, and terminally differentiated effector memory CD45RA+ cells were excluded. The method was immunoSEQ multiplex PCR; TCRdb's version includes in-frame clones alone and lacks a portion of them. The sample lists 800,000 to 950,000 clones, 95% to 97% occurring once. The sample comprised naive CD8+ T cells sorted from blood. These receptors came from a young man in good health.

The chain couples TRBV7-9 to TRBJ2-7, with D perhaps assigned TRBD1 or TRBD2 (5 bases each). Germline V CDR1 and CDR2: SEHNR, FQNEAQ (reference sequence). The V and J ends lost 4 bases and 2 bases respectively, with 12 bases between them. The length of the CDR3 is 14 residues. The CDR3 here is CASSSRGLTYEQYF. CDR3 sequence (DNA): TGTGCCAGCAGCTCCCGGGGCTTGACCTACGAGCAGTACTTC.

CDR3 region: CATLPGTGRLTDTQYF. CDR3 nucleotide sequence: TGTGCCACCTTACCGGGGACAGGGCGTCTCACAGATACGCAGTATTTT. This sequence joins TRBV15 and TRBJ2-3, with 9 bases matching TRBD1. This CDR3 is 16 amino acids long. Looked up from germline, CDR1 is LNHNV and CDR2 is YYDKDF (reference sequence). The trim removed 8 bases at V and 2 bases at J, leaving 11 bases unmatched. Filled out from reference TRBV15 and TRBJ2-3, the complete variable domain reads DAMVIQNPRYQVTQFGKPVTLSCSQTLNHNVMYWYQQKSSQAPKLLFHYYDKDFNNEADTPDNFQSRRPNTSFCFLDIRSPGLGDTAMYLCATLPGTGRLTDTQYFGPGTRLTVL.